The clone carrying this TCR beta chain was found many times. At one end, the junction sequence differs from germline, possibly due to a read error. These data come from a study of metastatic and nonmetastatic thyroid tumors. Each patient came to thyroid surgery without any prior treatment (of any kind). The CDR3 totals 12 residues. Looked up from germline, CDR1 is SNHLY and CDR2 is FYNNEI. Using MiXCR, TCRdb reanalyzed the PCR reads. The top ten hold approximately 9.6% of the sample, which has about 43,000 clones, around 2.9% seen once. The chain carries TRBV2 and TRBJ1-4; 7 positions agree with TRBD1. The clonotype was recovered from a female donor with papillary thyroid cancer or a benign thyroid nodule (not recorded which). Some clones in this sample may be carry-over from other donors' samples. The sample consisted of blood. The CDR3 DNA follows: TGTGTCAGCTCCACACGGGACAGAAAACTGTTTTTT. Translated, it gives CVSSTRDRKLFF.